This is a list of T cell receptor beta chains from one sample in a study of early T cells in non-severe SARS-CoV-2 infection. Using its own MiXCR run on the 5' RACE reads, TCRdb lists one record per CDR3 protein. The table records roughly 57,000 distinct CDR3 sequences, around 13% of them present only once. Sequencing was done on a sample of whole blood. Receptors were obtained from an adult who was a healthcare worker with PCR-confirmed SARS-CoV-2 infection or an uninfected control (not recorded which). Each CDR3 is given with its conserved first and last residue. Fields, in order: clone size, V gene, J gene, D gene, CDR3 DNA, CDR3 protein. A D gene is named only where the DNA matches it firmly. Where a row states a size, it is once, few, many or the class of an expanded clone; other rows omit it.

clone size: few
V gene: TRBV11-2
J gene: TRBJ2-3
D gene: NA
CDR3 DNA: TGTGCCAGCAGCTTCGGCAGGGGCCGGGGCACAGATACGCAGTATTTT
CDR3 protein: CASSFGRGRGTDTQYF

clone size: few
V gene: TRBV10-3
J gene: TRBJ2-2
D gene: NA
CDR3 DNA: TGTGCCATCAATCAGGAGAACACCGGGGAGCTGTTTTTT
CDR3 protein: CAINQENTGELFF

clone size: many
V gene: TRBV11-2
J gene: TRBJ2-2
D gene: NA
CDR3 DNA: TGTGCCAGCAGCCCCGAGGGCAGCCCGTCCGGGGAGCTGTTTTTT
CDR3 protein: CASSPEGSPSGELFF

clone size: NA
V gene: TRBV30
J gene: TRBJ1-1
D gene: NA
CDR3 DNA: TGTGCCTGGAGTGTATCATCCATGAACACTGAAGCTTTCTTT
CDR3 protein: CAWSVSSMNTEAFF

clone size: NA
V gene: TRBV29-1
J gene: TRBJ1-2
D gene: NA
CDR3 DNA: TGCAGCGTTGTCGGGGGAGGTGTTGGCTACACCTTC
CDR3 protein: CSVVGGGVGYTF

clone size: many
V gene: TRBV12-3/TRBV12-4
J gene: TRBJ1-1
D gene: NA
CDR3 DNA: TGTGCCAGCAGTTTCAGGGGCGGGGGCACTGAAGCTTTCTTT
CDR3 protein: CASSFRGGGTEAFF

clone size: few
V gene: TRBV7-8
J gene: TRBJ2-7
D gene: TRBD1
CDR3 DNA: TGTGCCAGCAGCGCCAGGACAGGGGTTTTCTACGAGCAGTACTTC
CDR3 protein: CASSARTGVFYEQYF

clone size: many
V gene: TRBV20-1
J gene: TRBJ1-1
D gene: NA
CDR3 DNA: TGCAGTGCTAGAAAAGATGGGGGAAGCACTGAAGCTTTCTTT
CDR3 protein: CSARKDGGSTEAFF

clone size: NA
V gene: TRBV27
J gene: TRBJ1-2
D gene: NA
CDR3 DNA: TGTGCCAGCAGTCTCCAGGGCTCCTATGGCTACACCTTC
CDR3 protein: CASSLQGSYGYTF

clone size: NA
V gene: TRBV30
J gene: TRBJ2-2
D gene: NA
CDR3 DNA: TGTGCCTGGAGTGTACGGACGGCTTCAGGGGGGGAGCTGTTTTTT
CDR3 protein: CAWSVRTASGGELFF

clone size: few
V gene: TRBV7-9
J gene: TRBJ1-1
D gene: NA
CDR3 DNA: TGTGCCAGCAGCCGAGGCAGGACCATGAACACTGAAGCTTTCTTT
CDR3 protein: CASSRGRTMNTEAFF

clone size: NA
V gene: TRBV5-1
J gene: TRBJ1-6
D gene: NA
CDR3 DNA: TGCGCCAGCCGTGCGTTAAATTCCGAAGCTGGGGTTTCACCCCTCCACTTT
CDR3 protein: CASRALNSEAGVSPLHF

clone size: few
V gene: TRBV20-1
J gene: TRBJ2-3
D gene: NA
CDR3 DNA: TGCAGTGCTACTAGAGACACAGATACGCAGTATTTT
CDR3 protein: CSATRDTDTQYF

clone size: few
V gene: TRBV7-9
J gene: TRBJ1-1
D gene: TRBD1
CDR3 DNA: TGTGCCAGCAGCTTGGGGGACAGGACTGGGACTGAAGCTTTCTTT
CDR3 protein: CASSLGDRTGTEAFF

clone size: few
V gene: TRBV7-9
J gene: TRBJ2-2
D gene: NA
CDR3 DNA: TGTGCCAGCAGCCCTACCGGGGGCAGAGGAACCGGGGAGCTGTTTTTT
CDR3 protein: CASSPTGGRGTGELFF

clone size: few
V gene: TRBV7-9
J gene: TRBJ2-3
D gene: NA
CDR3 DNA: TGTGCCAGCAGCGCCACTGCGGTCGGCACAGATACGCAGTATTTT
CDR3 protein: CASSATAVGTDTQYF

clone size: many
V gene: TRBV11-2
J gene: TRBJ2-4
D gene: NA
CDR3 DNA: TGTGCCAGCAGCTCCTTAGCCAAAAACATTCAGTACTTC
CDR3 protein: CASSSLAKNIQYF

clone size: NA
V gene: TRBV6-1
J gene: TRBJ1-6
D gene: TRBD1
CDR3 DNA: TGTGCCAGCAGTCCGGGGGGGACAGGGGTCTCACCCCTCCACTTT
CDR3 protein: CASSPGGTGVSPLHF

clone size: NA
V gene: TRBV10-2
J gene: TRBJ1-4
D gene: TRBD1
CDR3 DNA: TGCGCCAGCAAGGCAGGGGGTAATGAAAAACTGTTTTTT
CDR3 protein: CASKAGGNEKLFF

clone size: many
V gene: TRBV10-3
J gene: TRBJ1-2
D gene: NA
CDR3 DNA: TGTGCCATCAGCCCTTTGACAGGTGGCTACACCTTC
CDR3 protein: CAISPLTGGYTF

clone size: many
V gene: TRBV30
J gene: TRBJ1-5
D gene: NA
CDR3 DNA: TGTGCCTGGAGTGTACGGGGGGTAGAACAGCCCCAGCATTTT
CDR3 protein: CAWSVRGVEQPQHF

clone size: NA
V gene: TRBV3-1
J gene: TRBJ2-7
D gene: NA
CDR3 DNA: TGTGCCAGCAGCCAAGAGTCCGTACTCGGGATGGACGAGCAGTACTTC
CDR3 protein: CASSQESVLGMDEQYF

clone size: few
V gene: TRBV29-1
J gene: TRBJ2-3
D gene: TRBD2
CDR3 DNA: TGCAGCGCCCACGGAAGGCGGGGGGGGACAGATACGCAGTATTTT
CDR3 protein: CSAHGRRGGTDTQYF

clone size: few
V gene: TRBV11-3
J gene: TRBJ2-1
D gene: TRBD1
CDR3 DNA: TGTGCCAGCAGCTTACGCTTCTCGGCCAGGGGGAAACTAAGCCCCTTAGGCAATGAGCAGTTCTTC
CDR3 protein: CASSLRFSARGKLSPLGNEQFF

clone size: many
V gene: TRBV18
J gene: TRBJ2-7
D gene: TRBD1
CDR3 DNA: TGTGCCAGCTCACTCGGGACAGTAACTTACGAGCAGTACTTC
CDR3 protein: CASSLGTVTYEQYF

clone size: few
V gene: TRBV5-1
J gene: TRBJ2-1
D gene: TRBD1
CDR3 DNA: TGCGCCAGCAGCTTGTCCGGGACAGCCTACAATGAGCAGTTCTTC
CDR3 protein: CASSLSGTAYNEQFF

clone size: NA
V gene: TRBV7-2
J gene: TRBJ1-1
D gene: TRBD1
CDR3 DNA: TGTGCCAGCATCCTGGACAGGGGAAGCACTGAAGCTTTCTTT
CDR3 protein: CASILDRGSTEAFF

clone size: few
V gene: TRBV29-1
J gene: TRBJ2-3
D gene: NA
CDR3 DNA: TGCAGCGTTGAGGTCCGGGACAGAGGGAGGGATACGCAGTATTTT
CDR3 protein: CSVEVRDRGRDTQYF

clone size: few
V gene: TRBV20-1
J gene: TRBJ2-3
D gene: NA
CDR3 DNA: TGCAGTGCCCATCACCTCGGGCGAGGTGCTAGCACAGATACGCAGTATTTT
CDR3 protein: CSAHHLGRGASTDTQYF

clone size: many
V gene: TRBV30
J gene: TRBJ1-6
D gene: TRBD1
CDR3 DNA: TGTGCCTGGAGTGTCCATGGGACAGGGATGGCTTCACCCCTCCACTTT
CDR3 protein: CAWSVHGTGMASPLHF

clone size: many
V gene: TRBV3-1
J gene: TRBJ1-1
D gene: NA
CDR3 DNA: TGTGCCAGCAGCCAAGAGGGGGCGAGAGCTTTCTTT
CDR3 protein: CASSQEGARAFF

clone size: few
V gene: TRBV2
J gene: TRBJ1-2
D gene: NA
CDR3 DNA: TGTGCCAGCAAACTAGACCTCTATGGCTACACCTTC
CDR3 protein: CASKLDLYGYTF

clone size: few
V gene: TRBV12-5
J gene: TRBJ2-1
D gene: NA
CDR3 DNA: TGTGCTAGTGGTTTGGTACTGGCCGGGAAACTCCACAATGAGCAGTTCTTC
CDR3 protein: CASGLVLAGKLHNEQFF

clone size: NA
V gene: TRBV27
J gene: TRBJ2-1
D gene: TRBD2
CDR3 DNA: TGTGCCAGCAGTCTCGGGACTAGCGTTGAGCAGTTCTTC
CDR3 protein: CASSLGTSVEQFF

clone size: NA
V gene: TRBV5-1
J gene: TRBJ1-2
D gene: NA
CDR3 DNA: TGCGCCAGCAGCTTGGCCGCCGAACCGGGAGACTATGGCTACACCTTC
CDR3 protein: CASSLAAEPGDYGYTF

clone size: NA
V gene: TRBV7-2
J gene: TRBJ2-5
D gene: TRBD2
CDR3 DNA: TGTGCCAGCAGCCTCACTAGCGGGGCCGCCGAGACCCAGTACTTC
CDR3 protein: CASSLTSGAAETQYF

clone size: few
V gene: TRBV25-1
J gene: TRBJ1-5
D gene: TRBD1
CDR3 DNA: TGTGCCAGCAGCAGAGGGGGCAGGAGCAATCAGCCCCAGCATTTT
CDR3 protein: CASSRGGRSNQPQHF

clone size: many
V gene: TRBV5-6
J gene: TRBJ1-4
D gene: NA
CDR3 DNA: TGTGCCAGCAGCTTGGCAGGAACTAATGAAAGACTGTTTTTT
CDR3 protein: CASSLAGTNERLFF

clone size: NA
V gene: TRBV6-1
J gene: TRBJ1-1
D gene: NA
CDR3 DNA: TGTGCCAGCATGAGGGGTTGGGCTGAAGCTTTCTTT
CDR3 protein: CASMRGWAEAFF